These T cell receptor beta chains were read from a single sample in a study of T cell responses to AZD1222 COVID-19 vaccine. Assay used: immunoSEQ multiplex PCR; TCRdb lists only in-frame clones, some missing. The table records some 95,000 clones, roughly 91% of them present only once. This specimen was peripheral blood, taken on day 0 of MenACWY control vaccination. Source of these receptors: an adult in good health. Each CDR3 is given with its conserved first and last residue. D genes are given only for firm matches. Clone size is not always given. Where it is, it says once, few, many or a class for expanded clones.

TGTGCCAGCAGCCAAGCGGGGGGGCCGGGGGAGCAGTACTTC	CASSQAGGPGEQYF	TRBJ2-7	TRBD2	-	TRBV3-1/TRBV3-2
TGTGCCAGCCCTTACGTCCGGGGCTCCTACAATGAGCAGTTCTTC	CASPYVRGSYNEQFF	TRBJ2-1	-	-	TRBV5-8
TGTGCCAGCAGTTACGGCAGGGTAGAGACCCAGTACTTC	CASSYGRVETQYF	TRBJ2-5	-	-	TRBV6-2/TRBV6-3
TGTGCCAGCTTGGGACAGAACTACGAGCAGTACTTC	CASLGQNYEQYF	TRBJ2-7	TRBD1	-	TRBV28
TGTGCCAGCAGTTTAGACCTGGCCCTTGAAGCTTTCTTT	CASSLDLALEAFF	TRBJ1-1	-	-	TRBV12-3/TRBV12-4
TGTGCCAGTAGTCGACAGGGCCTCCCCACAGATACGCAGTATTTT	CASSRQGLPTDTQYF	TRBJ2-3	TRBD1	once	TRBV19
TGCGCCAGCAGCCCAGATAGTGGGGGCCCCACCTACAATGAGCAGTTCTTC	CASSPDSGGPTYNEQFF	TRBJ2-1	-	-	TRBV4-1
TGTGCCACCAGCAGAGAGAGGAGGACGGACAACTATGGCTACACCTTC	CATSRERRTDNYGYTF	TRBJ1-2	-	-	TRBV15
TGTGCCAGCAGCCAAGTTGCGGGGGGATACTACAATGAGCAGTTCTTC	CASSQVAGGYYNEQFF	TRBJ2-1	TRBD2	-	TRBV14
TGTGCCAGCAGTTTGGGGCAGAAGAATTCACCCCTCCACTTT	CASSLGQKNSPLHF	TRBJ1-6	-	-	TRBV27
TGTGCCAGCAGCCAAGAAGTTTCCCAGTTGGTAAAACTGTTTTTT	CASSQEVSQLVKLFF	TRBJ1-4	-	-	TRBV4-2